Below are 16 T cell receptor beta chains sequenced from a single sample in a study of T-cell reconstitution after alpha-beta-depleted transplantation in children. Researchers prepared the TCRbeta library using unique molecular identifiers, the study reports. MiXCR, applied by TCRdb to the PCR reads, yields one record per CDR3 protein. The sample has a few hundred thousand distinct CDR3 sequences, 15% to 20% seen once. Sequenced material: PBMCs, mostly from graft donor cells, taken 360 days after TCRalphabeta/CD19-depleted stem cell transplant. The receptor source for this set is a boy under two years old who had a stem cell transplant for Wiskott-Aldrich syndrome, so the T cells may come from the graft donor.

This clonotype was counted only a few times. The chain employs TRBV5-1 and TRBJ2-6; tentative D call: TRBD1 (6 bases). V lost 3 bases and J lost 0, with 19 bases in between. Germline CDR1 SGHRS, CDR2 YFSETQ. This CDR3 is 19 amino acids long. The CDR3 bases are TGCGCCAGCAGCTGGGGCGCAGGGGCCCTGAGCTCTGGGGCCAACGTCCTGACTTTC. It codes for CASSWGAGALSSGANVLTF.

This clonotype came up a few times. This chain links TRBV6-1 with TRBJ2-7; D might be TRBD1 or TRBD2, each matching 5 bases. Germline loops: CDR1 MNHNS, CDR2 SASEGT. The CDR3 covers 15 residues. V lost 0 bases and J 2 bases, leaving 11 bases between the germline ends. The CDR3 nucleotides read TGTGCCAGCAGTGAAGCAGGGACGGTTACCTACGAGCAGTACTTC. Translating it yields CASSEAGTVTYEQYF.

This chain connects TRBV20-1 to TRBJ2-2; no definite D call. V was trimmed by 3 bases and J by 3 bases, leaving 11 bases between them. Germline V gene sequence: CDR1 DFQATT, CDR2 SNEGSKA (reference sequence). There are 14 residues in the CDR3. The CDR3: CSASDESYTGELFF. CDR3 nucleotide sequence: TGCAGTGCTAGCGACGAATCCTACACCGGGGAGCTGTTTTTT.

This clonotype was observed a handful of times. The CDR3 loop is CASSQTGTGLYEQYF. CDR3 nucleotide sequence: TGTGCCAGCAGCCAGACCGGGACAGGGCTCTACGAGCAGTACTTC. J is TRBJ2-7 and V is TRBV3-1, with 9 bases lining up with TRBD1. J gave up 3 bases and V 3 bases, and 6 bases lay outside the gene matches. The CDR3 is made up of 15 amino acids. Germline loops: CDR1 LGHDT, CDR2 YNNKEL (reference sequence).

V and J are TRBV6-2 or TRBV6-3 and TRBJ1-1; D gene uncertain. The CDR3 extends over 13 amino acids. Trimming left V 0 bases short and J 11 bases short, with 13 bases between. Germline lookup yields CDR1 MNHEY and CDR2 SVGEGT. The CDR3 nucleotides read TGTGCCAGCAGTTACTCATCCACAGTCAAGGCTTTCTTT. Protein: CASSYSSTVKAFF.

This clonotype was seen more than once but under ten times. The chain uses TRBV19 and TRBJ1-4; tentative D call: TRBD1 (5 bases). The V gene's germline CDR1 is LNHDA and CDR2 SQIVND (reference sequence). The CDR3 extends over 15 amino acids. Trimming took 2 bases from V and 1 from J, leaving 8 bases between them. The DNA for the CDR3 is TGTGCCAGTAGTATATGGAGGGGAACTAATGAAAAACTGTTTTTT. This gives the protein CASSIWRGTNEKLFF. The full variable domain, rest sourced from reference TRBV19 and TRBJ1-4, is DGGITQSPKYLFRKEGQNVTLSCEQNLNHDAMYWYRQDPGQGLRLIYYSQIVNDFQKGDIAEGYSVSREKKESFPLTVTSAQKNPTAFYLCASSIWRGTNEKLFFGSGTQLSVL.

This clonotype was seen more than once but under ten times. The chain uses TRBV20-1 and TRBJ2-7; 9 nucleotides align to TRBD1. The CDR3 spans 13 residues. V gave up 5 bases and J gave up 5 bases; unmatched junction bases: 7. CDR1 DFQATT and CDR2 SNEGSKA come from the germline V gene (reference sequence). Here the CDR3 reads CSARGTGLHEQYF. The CDR3, as DNA: TGCAGTGCTCGAGGGACAGGGTTACACGAGCAGTACTTC.

The chain couples TRBV20-1 to TRBJ1-2, with 11 bases identical to TRBD1. The germline CDR1 and CDR2 sequences are DFQATT and SNEGSKA (reference sequence). The V and J ends lost 6 bases and 2 bases, in that order; junction bases with no gene match: 11. The CDR3 is 16 residues long. The CDR3: CSAQGSRDRGNYGYTF. As DNA, the CDR3 is TGCAGTGCCCAAGGGAGCCGGGACAGGGGGAACTATGGCTACACCTTC.

The chain links TRBV7-6 to TRBJ2-3; D not resolved. CDR3 length equals 16 residues. Trimming took off 1 base at V and 0 bases at J, with 11 bases between the two ends. Germline assignment: CDR1 SGHVS and CDR2 FNYEAQ. The CDR3 nucleotides are TGTGCCAGCAGCTTAGTATTCACTTCTAGCACAGATACGCAGTATTTT. This encodes CASSLVFTSSTDTQYF. Supplemented by reference TRBV7-6 and TRBJ2-3, the full variable domain reads GAGVSQSPRYKVTKRGQDVALRCDPISGHVSLYWYRQALGQGPEFLTYFNYEAQQDKSGLPNDRFSAERPEGSISTLTIQRTEQRDSAMYRCASSLVFTSSTDTQYFGPGTRLTVL.

This sequence joins TRBV11-2 and TRBJ2-4, with 8 bases that match TRBD2. Germline V gives CDR1 SGHAT, CDR2 FQNNGV. This CDR3 region has 15 residues. The V segment lost 5 bases and the J segment 0 bases; nucleotides outside the gene matches: 3. The CDR3 region is CASSVAGLAKNIQYF. The CDR3 DNA is TGTGCCAGCAGCGTAGCGGGATTAGCCAAAAACATTCAGTACTTC.

The rearrangement links TRBV5-1 to TRBJ1-1; maybe TRBD1 (6 bases). Germline V gene lookup returns CDR1 SGHRS and CDR2 YFSETQ. The CDR3 totals 14 residues. Trimming cost V 1 base and J 8 bases, with 15 bases left between them. The DNA of the CDR3 is TGCGCCAGCAGCTTGAGGTTGGGGGGCGTGGAAGCTTTCTTT. It specifies CASSLRLGGVEAFF. The whole variable domain, remainder taken from reference TRBV5-1 and TRBJ1-1, is KAGVTQTPRYLIKTRGQQVTLSCSPISGHRSVSWYQQTPGQGLQFLFEYFSETQRNKGNFPGRFSGRQFSNSRSEMNVSTLELGDSALYLCASSLRLGGVEAFFGQGTRLTVV.

A few counts support this clonotype. CDR3 amino acids: CASSPVGSGHREQFF. Written as DNA, the CDR3 is TGTGCCAGCAGCCCGGTGGGTAGCGGCCATAGGGAGCAGTTCTTC. The chain employs TRBV3-1 and TRBJ2-1; the D gene is possibly TRBD2 (6 bases). The ends were cut back, 4 bases at V and 10 bases at J, with 20 bases in the middle. Germline CDR1 and CDR2: LGHDT and YNNKEL (reference sequence). The CDR3 extends over 15 amino acids.

V gene TRBV28 combines with J gene TRBJ2-7; D unclear. The CDR3 is 14 residues long. Between the trimmed V and J ends, which lost 10 bases and 2 bases, there was a span of 18 bases. Germline CDR1 is MDHEN and CDR2 is SYDVKM. In DNA, the CDR3 is TGTGCCACCGCCCGACTCCCAGTAACCTACGAGCAGTACTTC. It encodes CATARLPVTYEQYF.

In DNA form, the CDR3 reads TGCGCCAGCAGTCAATACAAGTCAGATTATAGCAATCAGCCCCAGCATTTT. Translated, it gives CASSQYKSDYSNQPQHF. The chain uses TRBV23-1 and TRBJ1-5; D uncertain. TRBV23-1 is an ORF, and what it does is uncertain. V dropped 1 base and J dropped 0 bases, with 13 bases sitting between them. The CDR3 loop spans 17 amino acids.

This chain joins TRBV4-1 and TRBJ2-1; 7 bases line up with TRBD2. Trimming removed 3 bases from V and 9 bases from J; junction bases left unmatched: 14. Germline CDR1 and CDR2: MGHRA and YSYEKL. The CDR3 runs to 16 residues. CDR3: CASSHQRGSSLGEQFF. DNA of the CDR3: TGCGCCAGCAGCCACCAGCGGGGTTCCAGCCTGGGTGAGCAGTTCTTC.

The V and J genes are TRBV7-9 and TRBJ2-7; 7 bases map to TRBD1. The V gene's germline CDR1 is SEHNR and CDR2 FQNEAQ (reference sequence). The CDR3 covers 16 residues. V gave up 2 bases and J gave up 0 bases; unmatched junction bases: 7. CDR3 nucleotide sequence: TGTGCCAGCAGCTTATTAGGGGGCCTAAGCTCCTACGAGCAGTACTTC. Its protein is CASSLLGGLSSYEQYF.